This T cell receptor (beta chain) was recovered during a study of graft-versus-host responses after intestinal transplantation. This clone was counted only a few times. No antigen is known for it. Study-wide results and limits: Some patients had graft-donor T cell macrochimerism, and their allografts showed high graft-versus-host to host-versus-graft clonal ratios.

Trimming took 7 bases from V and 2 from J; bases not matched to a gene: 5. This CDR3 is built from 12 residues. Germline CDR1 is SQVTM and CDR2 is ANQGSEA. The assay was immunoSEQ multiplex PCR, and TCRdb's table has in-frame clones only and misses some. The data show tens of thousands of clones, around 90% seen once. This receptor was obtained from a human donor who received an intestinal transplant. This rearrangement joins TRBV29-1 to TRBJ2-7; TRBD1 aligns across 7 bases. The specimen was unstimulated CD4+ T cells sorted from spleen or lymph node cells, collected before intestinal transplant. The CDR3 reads CSAGQQTYEQYF. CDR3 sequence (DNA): TGCAGCGCGGGACAGCAAACCTACGAGCAGTACTTC.